One TCR beta chain is described in this entry. Its cognate antigen is unknown. The data originate from a study of OX40 agonist ivuxolimab in advanced cancers. The study's findings and limits: Patients with a partial response at 0.1-3.0 mg/kg had among the lowest clonal expansion.

Samples were taken at baseline and on day 1 of cycles 4 and 7. V lost 10 bases and J 2 bases, leaving 9 bases between the germline ends. The length of the CDR3 is 11 residues. In germline, CDR1 is ENHRY, CDR2 SYGVKD. The repertoire was sequenced with immunoSEQ multiplex PCR; TCRdb's copy has only in-frame clones and lacks some. In the table there are roughly 70,000 clones, 80% to 95% of which are singletons. This chain uses TRBV10-3 with TRBJ2-7, with D hard to call. The TCR comes from an adult with an advanced solid tumor such as melanoma, head and neck, liver or kidney cancer. This specimen was CD4+ or CD8+ T cells sorted from blood, taken in a trial of the OX40 agonist ivuxolimab. This chain's CDR3 is CATSFTYEQYF. In DNA, the CDR3 is TGTGCCACGAGCTTCACCTACGAGCAGTACTTC.